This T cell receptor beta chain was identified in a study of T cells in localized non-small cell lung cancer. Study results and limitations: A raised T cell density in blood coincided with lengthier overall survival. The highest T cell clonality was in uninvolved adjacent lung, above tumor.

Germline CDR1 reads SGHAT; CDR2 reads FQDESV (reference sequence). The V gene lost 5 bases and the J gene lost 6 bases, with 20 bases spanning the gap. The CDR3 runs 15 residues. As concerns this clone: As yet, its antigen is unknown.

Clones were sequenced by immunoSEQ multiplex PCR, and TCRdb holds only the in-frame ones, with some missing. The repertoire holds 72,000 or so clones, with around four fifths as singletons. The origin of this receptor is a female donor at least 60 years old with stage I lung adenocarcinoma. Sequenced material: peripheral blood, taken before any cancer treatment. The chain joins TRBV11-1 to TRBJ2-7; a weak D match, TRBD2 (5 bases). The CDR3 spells CASSLFVASSAEQYF. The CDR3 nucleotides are TGTGCCAGCAGCCTGTTTGTGGCTAGCAGCGCCGAGCAGTACTTC.